One and the same sample provided the 5 T cell receptor beta chains below, sequenced in a study of T-cell memory formation after mild COVID-19 (dated by TCRdb to the early 2020s). Library preparation employed 5' RACE. The instrument given in TCRdb is Illumina NovaSeq 6000. Clones were called with MiXCR by TCRdb after fastp trimmed the public reads at Q25, and only in-frame beta chains were retained. Rows with one shared CDR3 protein collapse into an entry with the most common genes and DNA. A total of about 440,000 distinct CDR3 sequences appear in this sample, about 20% of them only once. The biggest ten clones account for about 8.8% of the sample. The sample comprised PBMCs or a T cell subset sorted from them (not recorded which). These receptors were obtained from an adult woman who had mild COVID-19 (a few samples of this study predate the infection). The sample titles of this study are shuffled in the database, so cell type and time point are left out; the donor was told from shared clones.

A few counts support this clonotype. The rearrangement links TRBV27 to TRBJ2-5; 15 bases match TRBD2. V lost 3 bases to trimming and J lost 5 bases; unmatched junction nucleotides: 1. CDR1 and CDR2 (germline): MNHEY, SMNVEV (reference sequence). The CDR3 is 15 amino acids. The CDR3 DNA sequence: TGTGCCAGCAGTTTTGGGACTAGCGGGAGGGAGACCCAGTACTTC. This gives the protein CASSFGTSGRETQYF.

The chain recombines TRBV5-1 with TRBJ2-5; possibly TRBD1 for D (6 bases). Per the germline V gene, CDR1 is SGHRS and CDR2 is YFSETQ. The V end lost 4 bases, the J end lost 1 base, and 14 bases lay between the germline ends. CDR3 size: 15 residues. The CDR3 nucleotides read TGCGCCAGCAGCCTTCAGGGGTGGTCCCAAGAGACCCAGTACTTC. This sequence encodes CASSLQGWSQETQYF.

V gene TRBV11-3 combines with J gene TRBJ2-2; D ambiguous. Trimming pared 2 bases from V and 4 bases from J, leaving 8 bases between. This CDR3 is built from 14 residues. Per germline, CDR1 SGHNT and CDR2 YENEEA. In DNA, the CDR3 is TGTGCCAGCAGCTTATTCGCCAGCACCGGGGAGCTGTTTTTT. It specifies CASSLFASTGELFF. Together with reference TRBV11-3 and TRBJ2-2, the CDR3 gives the full variable domain: EAGVVQSPRYKIIEKKQPVAFWCNPISGHNTLYWYLQNLGQGPELLIRYENEEAVDDSQLPKDRFSAERLKGVDSTLKIQPAELGDSAVYLCASSLFASTGELFFGEGSRLTVL.

The genes are TRBV24-1 and TRBJ2-1; 8 bases fit TRBD1. The CDR3 extends over 17 amino acids. Germline V CDR1 and CDR2: KGHDR, SFDVKD. The junction had 13 bases not matched to a gene; V was cut back by 5 bases and J by 5 bases. CDR3 sequence: CATSATPRDRSDNEQFF. Written as DNA, the CDR3 is TGTGCCACCAGTGCGACGCCCCGGGACAGGAGCGACAATGAGCAGTTCTTC.

A few counts support this clonotype. This chain's CDR3 is CASSPLGLQYEQYF. The CDR3 nucleotides read TGCGCCAGCAGCCCCCTGGGGCTGCAGTACGAGCAGTACTTC. The chain recombines TRBV4-1 with TRBJ2-7; the D gene is possibly TRBD1 (5 bases). Trimming shortened V by 4 bases and J by 4 bases, and 14 bases separated the two germline ends. Germline CDR1 is MGHRA and CDR2 is YSYEKL. The CDR3 has 14 amino acids.